This entry lists 5 T cell receptor beta chains sequenced from one sample in a study of monozygotic twins with inflammatory bowel disease. TCRdb reprocessed the 5' RACE reads and keeps a single row for each CDR3 protein, giving no DNA. The table for this sample gives approximately 400,000 distinct CDR3 sequences. Material: blood. The receptors were gathered from a human donor with ulcerative colitis or Crohn's disease, or a healthy co-twin of an affected twin (not recorded which).

This chain links TRBV9 with TRBJ2-1; the D gene TCRdb calls, TRBD2, cannot be checked with no DNA. Germline-derived CDR1 and CDR2 are SGDLS and YYNGEE. This CDR3 is built from 15 residues. The CDR3 loop is CASSVEQGGSNEQFF. Filled out from reference TRBV9 and TRBJ2-1, the complete variable domain reads DSGVTQTPKHLITATGQRVTLRCSPRSGDLSVYWYQQSLDQGLQFLIQYYNGEERAKGNILERFSAQQFPDLHSELNLSSLELGDSALYFCASSVEQGGSNEQFFGPGTRLTVL.

The CDR3 loop reads CAVRESGNTEAFF. The rearrangement joins TRBV28 to TRBJ1-1; TCRdb outputs TRBD1, but without DNA this stays unchecked. Germline V CDR1 and CDR2: MDHEN, SYDVKM. There are 13 residues in the CDR3.

This chain joins TRBV19 and TRBJ2-1; TCRdb selects TRBD1, and the lack of DNA leaves this call unchecked. Germline assignment: CDR1 LNHDA and CDR2 SQIVND (reference sequence). This CDR3 comprises 15 residues. CDR3: CASSSHSPVDNEQFF.

This rearrangement joins TRBV10-3 to TRBJ1-1; TCRdb lists TRBD1, though no DNA is available to test this call. Germline CDR1 ENHRY, CDR2 SYGVKD. CDR3 length equals 15 residues. CDR3 loop: CAISELGAVNTEAFF.

V gene TRBV27 combines with J gene TRBJ2-1; TCRdb designates TRBD2, a call that cannot be tested without DNA. This CDR3 contains 14 residues. In germline, CDR1 is MNHEY, CDR2 SMNVEV (reference sequence). CDR3 sequence reads: CASKLGSGYNEQFF.